Listed below are T cell receptor beta chains from one sample, sequenced in a study of T-cell reconstitution after alpha-beta-depleted transplantation in children. TCRdb recomputed calls from the PCR reads with MiXCR, one row per CDR3 protein. Here the sample spans fewer than 25,000 distinct CDR3 sequences, approximately 10% being singletons. Source: PBMCs from the stem cell graft donor, taken from the stem cell graft. All receptors derive from a human donor who donated a stem cell graft to a child with chronic granulomatous disease. The CDR3 runs from the conserved cysteine through the conserved F or W. A D gene is named only where the DNA matches it firmly. Where a row states a size, it is once, few, many or the class of an expanded clone; other rows omit it.

d_call	v_call	clone_size	j_call	cdr3_aa	cdr3_nt
NA	TRBV5-4	NA	TRBJ2-3	CASSLTSSDTQYF	TGTGCCAGCAGCTTGACTAGCTCAGATACGCAGTATTTT
NA	TRBV6-1	many	TRBJ2-5	CASSEASPGRKYF	TGTGCCAGCAGTGAAGCTTCGCCCGGGAGAAAGTACTTC
NA	TRBV2	NA	TRBJ2-7	CATERAGGNYEQYF	TGTGCCACGGAGCGGGCCGGAGGAAACTACGAGCAGTACTTC
NA	TRBV13	many	TRBJ2-5	CASSLGTLRETQYF	TGTGCCAGCAGCTTGGGGACCCTGCGAGAGACCCAGTACTTC
NA	TRBV6-5	many	TRBJ1-6	CASSYSGSPLHF	TGTGCCAGCAGTTATTCCGGTTCACCCCTCCACTTT
NA	TRBV14	many	TRBJ2-7	CASSQVTYEQYF	TGTGCCAGCAGCCAGGTTACCTACGAGCAGTACTTC
NA	TRBV29-1	many	TRBJ1-2	CSVEDRSGRGYTF	TGCAGCGTTGAAGACAGAAGTGGCCGTGGCTACACCTTC
NA	TRBV5-1	many	TRBJ2-6	CASSLAGANVLTF	TGCGCCAGCAGCTTGGCTGGGGCCAACGTCCTGACTTTC
NA	TRBV6-1	many	TRBJ2-1	CASTQGSIAGTGVEQFF	TGTGCCAGCACTCAGGGGTCGATAGCGGGTACGGGGGTCGAGCAGTTCTTC
NA	TRBV5-1	many	TRBJ1-1	CASTLGLSMPSEAFF	TGCGCCAGCACCTTAGGCCTATCAATGCCCAGTGAAGCTTTCTTT
NA	TRBV4-3	many	TRBJ2-5	CASSQDGAGETQYF	TGCGCCAGCAGCCAAGATGGGGCTGGCGAGACCCAGTACTTC
NA	TRBV11-2	many	TRBJ2-5	CASSLAADQETQYF	TGTGCCAGCAGCTTAGCAGCGGACCAAGAGACCCAGTACTTC
NA	TRBV5-1	many	TRBJ1-1	CASSLPSGATEAFF	TGCGCCAGCTCCCTTCCTTCGGGGGCCACTGAAGCTTTCTTT
NA	TRBV27	many	TRBJ2-1	CASTSGANEQFF	TGTGCCAGCACCTCTGGGGCCAATGAGCAGTTCTTC
NA	TRBV5-1	many	TRBJ2-6	CASSLVPVGLSGANVLTF	TGCGCCAGCAGCTTGGTGCCCGTGGGTCTGTCTGGGGCCAACGTCCTGACTTTC
NA	TRBV12-3/TRBV12-4	many	TRBJ1-5	CASSPAGGAVGQPQHF	TGTGCCAGCAGCCCCGCCGGGGGGGCTGTAGGTCAGCCCCAGCATTTT
NA	TRBV18	many	TRBJ2-1	CASSPGVYEQFF	TGTGCCAGCTCACCAGGGGTTTATGAGCAGTTCTTC
TRBD2	TRBV19	NA	TRBJ2-1	CASSPKTSGEMYNEQFF	TGTGCCAGTAGCCCCAAGACTAGCGGAGAGATGTACAATGAGCAGTTCTTC
NA	TRBV7-9	many	TRBJ2-5	CASSLDGRGETQYF	TGTGCCAGCAGCTTAGATGGCCGGGGGGAGACCCAGTACTTC
NA	TRBV27	many	TRBJ2-5	CASSFTRYMETQYF	TGTGCCAGCAGTTTCACCCGGTATATGGAGACCCAGTACTTC
NA	TRBV28	many	TRBJ2-7	CASITRDGAYEQYF	TGTGCCAGCATCACCCGGGACGGGGCCTACGAGCAGTACTTC
TRBD1	TRBV6-5	many	TRBJ2-1	CASTSDRGRLNEQFF	TGTGCCAGCACCTCCGACAGGGGGCGGTTAAATGAGCAGTTCTTC
NA	TRBV29-1	few	TRBJ2-1	CSSAGGAYNEQFF	TGCAGCTCCGCAGGGGGGGCCTACAATGAGCAGTTCTTC
NA	TRBV20-1	many	TRBJ2-7	CSAVNVNEQYF	TGCAGTGCCGTAAACGTCAACGAGCAGTACTTC
NA	TRBV3-1	many	TRBJ1-5	CASSQDASSNQPQHF	TGTGCCAGCAGCCAAGATGCCAGTTCCAATCAGCCCCAGCATTTT
NA	TRBV15	many	TRBJ1-2	CATSGITANYGYTF	TGTGCCACCAGCGGAATCACAGCAAACTATGGCTACACCTTC
TRBD1	TRBV12-3/TRBV12-4	many	TRBJ2-1	CASSYRDRGLSSYNEQFF	TGTGCCAGCAGTTACCGGGACAGGGGCCTCAGCTCCTACAATGAGCAGTTCTTC
NA	TRBV5-1	many	TRBJ2-7	CASSLSEGVWEQYF	TGCGCCAGCAGCTTGAGCGAGGGGGTATGGGAGCAGTACTTC
NA	TRBV5-5	NA	TRBJ2-1	CASSSSGASPYNEQFF	TGTGCCAGCAGCTCGTCTGGGGCTAGTCCCTACAATGAGCAGTTCTTC
NA	TRBV3-1	many	TRBJ1-2	CASSHRSARGYTF	TGTGCCAGCAGCCACAGGAGCGCCCGGGGCTACACCTTC
NA	TRBV12-3/TRBV12-4	many	TRBJ1-2	CASSLRQIKSNYGYTF	TGTGCCAGCAGTTTAAGGCAGATAAAGTCTAACTATGGCTACACCTTC
NA	TRBV7-9	few	TRBJ1-5	CASSTRTDNQPQHF	TGTGCCAGCAGCACACGGACGGACAATCAGCCCCAGCATTTT
NA	TRBV10-3	many	TRBJ1-1	CAISEIITQAQAFF	TGTGCCATCAGTGAAATCATAACCCAAGCCCAAGCTTTCTTT
NA	TRBV20-1	many	TRBJ2-2	CSARGLGTGELFF	TGCAGTGCTAGAGGCTTGGGCACCGGGGAGCTGTTTTTT
TRBD2	TRBV27	many	TRBJ2-1	CASSLAGGPYNEQFF	TGTGCCAGCAGTCTAGCGGGAGGGCCCTACAATGAGCAGTTCTTC
NA	TRBV7-9	NA	TRBJ2-1	CASSRPSTRINEQFF	TGTGCCAGCAGCCGCCCCTCGACCCGGATCAATGAGCAGTTCTTC
NA	TRBV7-9	many	TRBJ2-3	CASSTPDTQYF	TGTGCCAGCAGCACTCCCGATACGCAGTATTTT
NA	TRBV2	NA	TRBJ1-5	CASSPQTGGNQPQHF	TGTGCCAGCAGTCCGCAGACTGGTGGAAATCAGCCCCAGCATTTT
TRBD2	TRBV28	many	TRBJ2-1	CASSSLSGSPTQKYNEQFF	TGTGCCAGCAGTTCCCTAAGCGGGAGTCCGACCCAAAAATACAATGAGCAGTTCTTC
NA	TRBV6-5	many	TRBJ2-7	CASSPSYYEQYF	TGTGCCAGCAGCCCGAGTTACTACGAGCAGTACTTC
TRBD2	TRBV12-3/TRBV12-4	many	TRBJ2-2	CASSPNLAGETNTGELFF	TGTGCCAGCAGTCCCAACCTAGCGGGAGAAACGAACACCGGGGAGCTGTTTTTT
NA	TRBV7-9	many	TRBJ2-1	CASSWAYGEQFF	TGTGCCAGCAGTTGGGCGTATGGTGAGCAGTTCTTC
TRBD2	TRBV5-5	many	TRBJ2-2	CASSLTLTSGSSTGELFF	TGTGCCAGCAGCTTGACGTTGACTAGCGGGAGTTCCACCGGGGAGCTGTTTTTT
NA	TRBV25-1	many	TRBJ1-6	CASSVPGGRNSPLHF	TGTGCCAGCAGTGTCCCGGGAGGAAGGAATTCACCCCTCCACTTT
NA	TRBV20-1	NA	TRBJ2-7	CSPNGNEQYF	TGCAGTCCTAACGGGAACGAGCAGTACTTC